This T cell receptor beta chain is drawn from a study of T-cell reconstitution after alpha-beta-depleted transplantation in children. Points on this clonotype: Antigen specificity is unknown.

Looked up from germline, CDR1 is DFQATT and CDR2 is SNEGSKA (reference sequence). J gave up 3 bases and V 6 bases, and 15 bases lay outside the gene matches. The CDR3 has 18 amino acids. Study-wide findings and caveats: At around two months after transplant, the alpha-beta T cells were reportedly derived from several hundred expanded clones that came from non-depleted graft cells. TCRbeta diversity was high at day 60 in some patients (a result of surviving recipient T cells and thymic progenitors). Newly made T cells mostly supplied T-cell counts and diversity one year after transplant.

Researchers prepared the TCRbeta library using unique molecular identifiers, the study reports. A single record per CDR3 protein comes from TCRdb applying MiXCR to the PCR reads. This table has hundreds of thousands of distinct CDR3 sequences, 20% to 30% appearing once. The chain is built from TRBV20-1 and TRBJ2-7; 15 bases match TRBD2. This sample comprised PBMCs, mostly from graft donor cells, obtained 360 days after TCRalphabeta/CD19-depleted stem cell transplant. The receptor's source is a female patient under 10 years old who had a stem cell transplant for congenital amegakaryocytic thrombocytopenia, so the T cells may come from the graft donor. In DNA form, the CDR3 reads TGCAGTGCCCAGGCCCGGACTAGCGGGAGGGTCGGGGTCTACGAGCAGTACTTC. Amino acids: CSAQARTSGRVGVYEQYF.